The 3 T cell receptor beta chains presented below share a single source sample, sequenced in a study of blood T cell repertoires in COVID-19. This table comes from immunoSEQ multiplex PCR, and its TCRdb copy is limited to in-frame clones, with some not included. This sample yields about 200,000 clones, of which around four fifths are seen a single time; around 0.93% belongs to the top ten. The sample taken for sequencing was peripheral blood. These receptors all come from a man aged 55 to 69 with COVID-19, enrolled during active disease.

The V and J genes are TRBV5-6 and TRBJ2-1; 9 bases align to TRBD2. From germline, CDR1 is SGHDT and CDR2 YYEEEE. CDR3 size: 15 residues. V shed 0 bases and J 8 bases; nucleotides not matched to a gene: 6. The CDR3 region is CASSLGLAGGDEQFF. CDR3 bases: TGTGCCAGCAGCTTGGGTCTTGCGGGAGGGGATGAGCAGTTCTTC.

The chain links TRBV13 to TRBJ2-2; 7 positions match TRBD1. Per germline, CDR1 PRHDT and CDR2 FYEKMQ (reference sequence). V was clipped by 2 bases and J by 1 base; unmatched bases: 13. CDR3 size: 19 residues. The CDR3 DNA is TGTGCCAGCAGCTTATCGCCTCATGACAGGGAATGGAACACCGGGGAGCTGTTTTTT. This translates into CASSLSPHDREWNTGELFF.

The V call is TRBV5-1, the J call TRBJ2-3, with TRBD2 identical over 11 bases. Trimming cost V 2 bases and J 4 bases; bases outside gene matches: 3. In germline, CDR1 is SGHRS, CDR2 YFSETQ. The CDR3 has 15 amino acids. CDR3 loop: CASSFSGRAADTQYF. For the CDR3, the DNA is TGCGCCAGCAGCTTTAGCGGGAGGGCGGCAGATACGCAGTATTTT.